These 23 T cell receptor beta chains came from one sample sequenced in a study of cytotoxic CD8 clonotypes in ibrutinib-treated CLL. Here immunoSEQ multiplex PCR was the method, and the copy in TCRdb shows in-frame clones only, minus some. The sample carries hundreds of thousands of clones, roughly 70% recorded once. The material sequenced was PBMCs, taken after 24 months of ibrutinib treatment. The receptor source for this set is a human donor with chronic lymphocytic leukemia.

The genes are TRBV19 and TRBJ1-1; 7 bases align to TRBD1. Trimming cost V 5 bases and J 0 bases; bases outside gene matches: 12. The CDR3 extends over 17 amino acids. The germline gives CDR1 LNHDA, CDR2 SQIVND (reference sequence). The CDR3 loop is CASSERGPGTVNTEAFF. CDR3 coding DNA: TGTGCCAGTAGTGAAAGGGGACCCGGGACAGTGAACACTGAAGCTTTCTTT.

V is TRBV29-1 and J is TRBJ2-3, with unresolved D. The CDR3 is 14 residues long. V was clipped by 4 bases and J by 5 bases, with 16 bases between them. CDR1 and CDR2 (germline): SQVTM, ANQGSEA. DNA for the CDR3: TGCAGCGTTGGGCACCGTCTTGCCGGAGATACGCAGTATTTT. Amino acid sequence: CSVGHRLAGDTQYF.

The chain links TRBV29-1 to TRBJ2-1; D is unclear. Trimming cost V 2 bases and J 6 bases, with 8 bases left between them. Germline CDR1 and CDR2: SQVTM and ANQGSEA. This CDR3 spans 12 amino acids. The CDR3 DNA reads as TGCAGCGTTGAACCGTATCCCAATGAGCAGTTCTTC. Encoded protein: CSVEPYPNEQFF.

The chain links TRBV28 to TRBJ2-1, with a weak D call TRBD2 (5 bases). V was shortened by 2 bases and J by 8 bases, with 16 bases between the two germline ends. The CDR3 runs 15 residues. Germline CDR1 reads MDHEN; CDR2 reads SYDVKM. This CDR3 reads CASSLGLKSGDEQFF. In DNA form, the CDR3 reads TGTGCCAGCAGTTTAGGACTCAAAAGTGGCGATGAGCAGTTCTTC.

The chain employs TRBV18 and TRBJ2-2, with 7 bases identical to TRBD1. V shed 2 bases, J shed 6 bases, and the junction held 3 bases outside the gene matches. The CDR3 covers 14 residues. Germline V gene sequence: CDR1 KGHSH, CDR2 LQKENI. CDR3 in amino acids: CASSPNQGAGELFF. DNA for the CDR3: TGTGCCAGCTCACCAAACCAGGGGGCCGGGGAGCTGTTTTTT.

CDR3 region: CSVVPTGGPDQPQHF. CDR3 nucleotide sequence: TGCAGCGTGGTGCCGACAGGGGGCCCCGATCAGCCCCAGCATTTT. The chain recombines TRBV29-1 with TRBJ1-5; 10 bases align to TRBD1. Trimming removed 6 bases from V and 5 bases from J; junction bases left unmatched: 10. CDR3 length: 15 amino acids. Germline V gene lookup returns CDR1 SQVTM and CDR2 ANQGSEA.

This clone is a singleton in its sample. The chain employs TRBV6-5 and TRBJ1-3; D unclear. Germline values: CDR1 MNHEY, CDR2 SVGAGI. This CDR3 region has 16 residues. V lost 2 bases and J 0 bases, leaving 11 bases between the germline ends. CDR3: CASSYGQANSGNTIYF. The CDR3 DNA sequence: TGTGCCAGCAGTTACGGGCAGGCAAACTCTGGAAACACCATATATTTT.

V gene TRBV7-3 combines with J gene TRBJ2-5, with D perhaps TRBD2 (6 bases). Germline values: CDR1 SGHTA, CDR2 FQGTGA. This CDR3 is 15 amino acids long. V lost 3 bases to trimming and J lost 2 bases, with 13 bases between them. CDR3 protein: CASSFSPGLQETQYF. DNA of the CDR3: TGTGCCAGCAGCTTTAGCCCGGGACTGCAAGAGACCCAGTACTTC.

The chain recombines TRBV9 with TRBJ2-3; a possible D gene is TRBD1 (6 bases). This CDR3 contains 19 residues. The germline V and J ends were trimmed by 3 bases and 2 bases, with 25 bases remaining between them. From germline, CDR1 is SGDLS and CDR2 YYNGEE. CDR3 nucleotide sequence: TGTGCCAGCAGCGCGAAAAACCGATGGACAGAGTGGAACACAGATACGCAGTATTTT. Amino acid sequence: CASSAKNRWTEWNTDTQYF.

This clone has just a few counts. The rearrangement uses TRBV7-2 and TRBJ2-7, with D perhaps TRBD2 (6 bases). Germline V gene data show CDR1 as SGHTA and CDR2 as FQGNSA. There are 15 residues in the CDR3. With 4 bases removed from V and 3 bases from J, the gap between germline ends came to 16 bases. CDR3 in amino acids: CASSSAGTRDYEQYF. CDR3 nucleotides: TGTGCCAGCAGCTCCGCGGGGACTCGAGACTACGAGCAGTACTTC. The entire variable domain, with the rest obtained from reference TRBV7-2 and TRBJ2-7, is as follows: GAGVSQSPSNKVTEKGKDVELRCDPISGHTALYWYRQSLGQGLEFLIYFQGNSAPDKSGLPSDRFSAERTGGSVSTLTIQRTQQEDSAVYLCASSSAGTRDYEQYFGPGTRLTVT.

CDR3 nucleotides: TGTGCCATCAGGCCTAAGACAGACACCGGGGAGCTGTTTTTT. Translated: CAIRPKTDTGELFF. This sequence joins TRBV10-3 and TRBJ2-2, with a tentative D call TRBD1 (5 bases). The CDR3 has 14 residues. The V end lost 6 bases, the J end lost 3 bases, and 11 bases lay between the germline ends. CDR1 ENHRY and CDR2 SYGVKD come from the germline V gene.

V is TRBV29-1 and J is TRBJ1-2, with TRBD1 matching over 7 bases. The V and J ends lost 0 bases and 4 bases, in that order; junction bases with no gene match: 5. Germline V lookup: CDR1 SQVTM, CDR2 ANQGSEA. This CDR3 region has 14 residues. The CDR3 region is CSVEDWTGSYGYTF. CDR3 in DNA: TGCAGCGTTGAAGATTGGACAGGAAGCTATGGCTACACCTTC. Based on the CDR3 plus reference TRBV29-1 and TRBJ1-2, the full variable domain is SAVISQKPSRDICQRGTSLTIQCQVDSQVTMMFWYRQQPGQSLTLIATANQGSEATYESGFVIDKFPISRPNLTFSTLTVSNMSPEDSSIYLCSVEDWTGSYGYTFGSGTRLTVV.

The CDR3 loop reads CAWSRGGRAFETQYF. Here the CDR3 DNA reads TGTGCCTGGAGTAGGGGCGGGAGGGCTTTTGAGACCCAGTACTTC. V usage is TRBV30 and J usage is TRBJ2-5, with TRBD2 matching 9 bases. From germline, CDR1 is GTSNPN and CDR2 SVGIG (reference sequence). This CDR3 is built from 15 residues. V shed 2 bases and J 5 bases; nucleotides not matched to a gene: 9.

The chain recombines TRBV30 with TRBJ1-2, with D perhaps TRBD1 (5 bases). The ends were cut back, 5 bases at V and 6 bases at J, with 13 bases in the middle. Germline-derived CDR1 and CDR2 are GTSNPN and SVGIG (reference sequence). CDR3 length: 12 amino acids. The CDR3 sequence: CAWGGTENGYTF. CDR3 DNA: TGTGCCTGGGGCGGGACGGAAAATGGCTACACCTTC.

V and J are TRBV6-5 and TRBJ1-1, with 7 bases matching TRBD1. CDR1 is MNHEY and CDR2 is SVGAGI in the germline V gene. This CDR3 region has 12 residues. J lost 5 bases, V lost 7 bases, and 4 bases had no gene match. The CDR3 here is CASTPQGTEAFF. DNA of the CDR3: TGTGCCAGCACCCCACAGGGGACTGAAGCTTTCTTT.

There are a few counts of this clone. CDR3 nucleotide sequence: TGTGCCAGCAGTCCGCTGACAGACTCCTACGAGCAGTACTTC. Encoded protein: CASSPLTDSYEQYF. The chain uses TRBV27 and TRBJ2-7; maybe TRBD1 (5 bases). V lost 5 bases and J 0 bases, leaving 11 bases between the germline ends. CDR1 is MNHEY, CDR2 SMNVEV, per germline (reference sequence). The CDR3 has 14 residues.

This sequence joins TRBV2 and TRBJ2-5; 8 bases map to TRBD1. The germline V gene has CDR1 SNHLY and CDR2 FYNNEI. The CDR3 extends over 14 amino acids. J lost 1 base, V lost 6 bases, and 4 bases had no gene match. In nucleotides, the CDR3 is TGTGCCAGCAGACCGGGACAGGCCCAAGAGACCCAGTACTTC. Amino acids: CASRPGQAQETQYF.

The chain is built from TRBV9 and TRBJ2-3, with 7 bases matching TRBD2. CDR3 length: 15 residues. Germline CDR1 and CDR2: SGDLS and YYNGEE. V was pared by 4 bases and J by 1 base, with 6 bases of the junction left unmatched. The CDR3 protein is CASSTSGIGTDTQYF. CDR3 nucleotide sequence: TGTGCCAGCAGCACCAGCGGGATAGGCACAGATACGCAGTATTTT.

The V and J genes are TRBV6-6 and TRBJ2-1, with D maybe TRBD2 (5 bases). Germline V lookup: CDR1 MNHNY, CDR2 SVGAGI (reference sequence). CDR3 length equals 16 residues. V was clipped by 1 base and J by 4 bases, with 14 bases between them. The CDR3 sequence: CASSYWGGSTYNEQFF. The CDR3 DNA reads TGTGCCAGCAGTTACTGGGGTGGGAGCACTTACAATGAGCAGTTCTTC.

The V call is TRBV11-2, the J call TRBJ2-1; possibly TRBD1 or TRBD2 for D (5 bases each). The CDR3 contains 11 residues. Trimming took 1 base from V and 10 from J, leaving 5 bases between them. Per the germline V gene, CDR1 is SGHAT and CDR2 is FQNNGV. This CDR3 reads CASSLGGEQFF. Written as DNA, the CDR3 is TGTGCCAGCAGCTTAGGGGGGGAGCAGTTCTTC.

V and J are TRBV18 and TRBJ2-1, with TRBD2 matching 8 bases. Germline lookup yields CDR1 KGHSH and CDR2 LQKENI. The CDR3 totals 17 residues. Trimming cost V 3 bases and J 1 base; bases outside gene matches: 8. For the CDR3, the DNA is TGTGCCAGCTCACCGTTCGAGGGCGGGAGGTCCTACAATGAGCAGTTCTTC. This gives the protein CASSPFEGGRSYNEQFF.

The V call is TRBV25-1, the J call TRBJ2-2; 9 positions match TRBD2. The V and J ends lost 6 bases and 5 bases, in that order; junction bases with no gene match: 7. The CDR3 totals 15 residues. Per the germline V gene, CDR1 is MGHDK and CDR2 is SYGVNS. The CDR3 sequence is CASSPAGGETGELFF. CDR3 DNA: TGTGCCAGCAGCCCAGCGGGGGGCGAAACCGGGGAGCTGTTTTTT.

This clone came up a few times. This chain joins TRBV10-1 and TRBJ2-1; 9 bases agree with TRBD2. The junction had 9 bases not matched to a gene; V was cut back by 6 bases and J by 15 bases. CDR1 and CDR2 (germline): WNHNN, SYGVQD (reference sequence). The CDR3 has 12 amino acids. Written as DNA, the CDR3 is TGCGCCAGCAGCCACGACGGGACTAGCCTGTTCTTC. Its translation: CASSHDGTSLFF.